This T cell receptor (beta chain) emerged from a study of Graves' ophthalmopathy and Graves' hyperthyroidism. Hyperthyroidism patients, all newly diagnosed, had under 2 months' duration and ages of 18 to 65. No donor had other autoimmune disease, uncontrolled infection, pregnancy or lactation. For repertoire sequencing, the TCR beta CDR3 regions were amplified from RNA transcripts. RT-PCR was first run with HTBI primers, then multiplex PCR in a second round. TCRdb called the multiplex PCR reads again in MiXCR, with one record for every CDR3 protein. In the table there are 680,000 or so distinct CDR3 sequences, about 20% of which are singletons. Germline V gene data show CDR1 as SGHAT and CDR2 as FQDESV (reference sequence). The V end lost 0 bases, the J end lost 1 base, and 12 bases lay between the germline ends. This CDR3 has 16 amino acids.

The sequenced sample consisted of peripheral blood. This TCR came from a woman aged 18 to 35 with stable Graves' hyperthyroidism. Some clones in this sample may be carry-over from other donors' samples. The rearrangement joins TRBV11-1 to TRBJ1-1; D not certain. The CDR3, as DNA: TGTGCCAGCAGCTTAGCCCCAAATCGGGGGAACACTGAAGCTTTCTTT. Its protein product is CASSLAPNRGNTEAFF.